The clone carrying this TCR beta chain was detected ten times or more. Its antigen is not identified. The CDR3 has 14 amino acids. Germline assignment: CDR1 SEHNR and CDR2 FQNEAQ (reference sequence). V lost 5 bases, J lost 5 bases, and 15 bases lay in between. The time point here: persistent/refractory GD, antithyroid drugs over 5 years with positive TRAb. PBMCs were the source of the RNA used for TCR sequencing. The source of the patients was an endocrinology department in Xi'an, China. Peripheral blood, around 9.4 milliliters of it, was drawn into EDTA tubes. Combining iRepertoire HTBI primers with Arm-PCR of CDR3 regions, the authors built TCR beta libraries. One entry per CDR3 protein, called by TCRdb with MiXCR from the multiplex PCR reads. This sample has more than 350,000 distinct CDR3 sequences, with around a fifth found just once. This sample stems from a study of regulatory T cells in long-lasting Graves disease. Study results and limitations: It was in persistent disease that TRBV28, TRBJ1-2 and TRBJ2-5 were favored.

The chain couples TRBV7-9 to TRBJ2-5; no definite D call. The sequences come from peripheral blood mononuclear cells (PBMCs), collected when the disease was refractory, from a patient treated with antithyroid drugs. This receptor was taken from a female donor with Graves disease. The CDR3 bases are TGTGCCAGCAGCGAATGGGCGGTGGGGGAGACCCAGTACTTC. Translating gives CASSEWAVGETQYF.